The 12 T cell receptor beta chains presented below share a single source sample, sequenced in a study of T cell repertoires in cytomegalovirus infection. One entry per CDR3 protein, called by TCRdb with MiXCR from the reads. Seen here are roughly 76,000 distinct CDR3 sequences, roughly 3.5% observed once, and the top ten hold approximately 5%. Sequences were obtained from PBMCs. The receptor source for this set is a human donor in good health (CMV status not recorded). Some clones in this sample may be carry-over from other donors' samples.

This clonotype has at least ten counts. The CDR3 loop is CASSPPRPILVTDTQYF. The CDR3 DNA follows: TGTGCCAGCAGCCCGCCACGTCCAATTCTAGTAACAGATACGCAGTATTTT. V and J are TRBV12-3 or TRBV12-4 and TRBJ2-3; no definite D call. The CDR3 has 17 residues. V shed 6 bases and J shed 3 bases, with 22 bases lying between them.

This clonotype was picked up many times. This chain uses TRBV28 with TRBJ1-1; no clear D gene. Trimming stripped 4 bases from V and 5 bases from J, with 11 bases between. The CDR3 has 13 amino acids. Looked up from germline, CDR1 is MDHEN and CDR2 is SYDVKM. This chain's CDR3 is CASSSPPGTEAFF. In nucleotides, the CDR3 is TGTGCCAGCAGTTCGCCCCCGGGAACTGAAGCTTTCTTT.

This clonotype showed up many times. In DNA form, the CDR3 reads TGTGCCAGCAGCCGACTTAGCGGGGCTCGGGGAGATACGCAGTATTTT. Translating it yields CASSRLSGARGDTQYF. The J gene is TRBJ2-3, the V gene TRBV7-2; TRBD2 matches at 8 bases. The germline V gene encodes CDR1 SGHTA and CDR2 FQGNSA. This CDR3 has 16 amino acids. With V trimmed by 5 bases and J by 5 bases, 12 bases remained unmatched.

In its sample, this clonotype was seen many times. This chain links TRBV4-3 with TRBJ2-1; TRBD1 matches at 9 bases. Germline loops: CDR1 LGHNA, CDR2 YSLEER. The length of the CDR3 is 16 residues. J gave up 8 bases and V 2 bases, and 10 bases lay outside the gene matches. The CDR3 bases are TGCGCCAGCAGCCAAAGACCGGGACAGGGAATTGATGAGCAGTTCTTC. Residues: CASSQRPGQGIDEQFF.

This clonotype has a count of ten or more. CDR3 in amino acids: CASSPISASDTQYF. The CDR3 bases are TGTGCCAGCAGCCCAATCTCAGCGTCAGATACGCAGTATTTT. The chain links TRBV7-2 to TRBJ2-3; D gene ambiguous. The CDR3 contains 14 residues. Germline CDR1 and CDR2: SGHTA and FQGNSA. Between the trimmed V and J ends, which lost 5 bases and 4 bases, there was a span of 13 bases.

This clonotype showed up many times. The CDR3 DNA reads TGTGCCAGCAGCTCGGACGCCCCCGGGGAGACCCAGTACTTC. Amino acid sequence: CASSSDAPGETQYF. The chain uses TRBV7-9 and TRBJ2-5; D not resolved. The CDR3 runs to 14 residues. Germline lookup yields CDR1 SEHNR and CDR2 FQNEAQ (reference sequence). V lost 4 bases and J 5 bases, leaving 14 bases between the germline ends.

V gene TRBV7-2 combines with J gene TRBJ1-6, with D possibly being TRBD1 (5 bases). Trimming removed 5 bases at V and 13 bases at J, with 12 bases between. The CDR3 loop spans 12 amino acids. CDR1 is SGHTA, CDR2 FQGNSA, per germline. CDR3 sequence (DNA): TGTGCCAGCAGCCGCAGCGGGGGGCCCCTCCACTTT. Translation gives CASSRSGGPLHF.

The table lists this clonotype with many counts. The rearrangement uses TRBV4-1 and TRBJ2-5; 7 bases line up with TRBD1. This CDR3 comprises 15 residues. Germline loops: CDR1 MGHRA, CDR2 YSYEKL. J gave up 5 bases and V 2 bases, and 8 bases lay outside the gene matches. CDR3 coding DNA: TGCGCCAGCAGCCAACTTGGGACAGCCGGGGAGACCCAGTACTTC. Protein product: CASSQLGTAGETQYF.

This clonotype was recorded many times. V usage is TRBV2 and J usage is TRBJ2-2, with D possibly TRBD1 on 5 matching bases. With 5 bases removed from V and 3 bases from J, the gap between germline ends came to 7 bases. The CDR3 has 13 amino acids. Germline assignment: CDR1 SNHLY and CDR2 FYNNEI. This chain's CDR3 is CASSPRDTGELFF. The CDR3 nucleotides read TGTGCCAGCAGTCCCAGGGACACCGGGGAGCTGTTTTTT.

This clonotype was seen many times. The V and J genes are TRBV7-9 and TRBJ1-6; 10 positions agree with TRBD1. The ends lost 4 bases at V and 9 bases at J; junction bases unmatched: 6. Per the germline V gene, CDR1 is SEHNR and CDR2 is FQNEAQ (reference sequence). This CDR3 region has 15 residues. The CDR3, as DNA: TGTGCCAGCAGCTCCGGACAGGGGGATGGTTCACCCCTCCACTTT. As protein: CASSSGQGDGSPLHF.

The table lists this clonotype with many counts. The chain is built from TRBV27 and TRBJ1-1; tentatively, D is TRBD1 (5 bases). CDR1 is MNHEY, CDR2 SMNVEV, per germline (reference sequence). Between the trimmed V and J ends, which lost 5 bases and 1 base, there was a span of 14 bases. This CDR3 has 15 amino acids. The CDR3: CASSRGGARNTEAFF. The CDR3 region has the DNA TGTGCCAGCAGTAGGGGAGGGGCACGGAACACTGAAGCTTTCTTT.

In this sample, this clonotype turned up many times. V is TRBV4-1 and J is TRBJ1-2; a weak D match, TRBD1 (6 bases). V was shortened by 0 bases and J by 2 bases, with 10 bases between the two germline ends. This CDR3 is built from 15 residues. Germline V lookup: CDR1 MGHRA, CDR2 YSYEKL. The CDR3 here is CASSQDLGGNYGYTF. As DNA, the CDR3 is TGCGCCAGCAGCCAAGATTTAGGGGGAAACTATGGCTACACCTTC.